This T cell receptor (beta chain) emerged from a study of Graves' ophthalmopathy and Graves' hyperthyroidism. Background on the study: Before any treatment was given, at initial diagnosis, peripheral blood was collected.

Germline loops: CDR1 SGHVS, CDR2 FQNEAQ. This CDR3 is built from 14 residues. Trimming cost V 3 bases and J 5 bases, with 13 bases left between them. Newly diagnosed hyperthyroidism donors, aged 18 to 65, duration under 2 months. From RNA, the CDR3 regions of TCR beta chains were amplified and sequenced. HTBI primers were used in a first-round RT-PCR, which preceded a second-round multiplex PCR. TCRdb processed the multiplex PCR reads anew with MiXCR; each CDR3 protein has one entry. The table shows roughly 400,000 distinct CDR3 sequences, with over 15% occurring only once. The chain employs TRBV7-8 and TRBJ2-5; perhaps TRBD1 as D (5 bases). The TCR sequence derives from a woman aged 18-30 years with stable Graves' hyperthyroidism. The sequenced sample consisted of peripheral blood. CDR3 in DNA: TGTGCCAGCAGCTTTCGATGGGGCCGGGAGACCCAGTACTTC. Its translation is CASSFRWGRETQYF.